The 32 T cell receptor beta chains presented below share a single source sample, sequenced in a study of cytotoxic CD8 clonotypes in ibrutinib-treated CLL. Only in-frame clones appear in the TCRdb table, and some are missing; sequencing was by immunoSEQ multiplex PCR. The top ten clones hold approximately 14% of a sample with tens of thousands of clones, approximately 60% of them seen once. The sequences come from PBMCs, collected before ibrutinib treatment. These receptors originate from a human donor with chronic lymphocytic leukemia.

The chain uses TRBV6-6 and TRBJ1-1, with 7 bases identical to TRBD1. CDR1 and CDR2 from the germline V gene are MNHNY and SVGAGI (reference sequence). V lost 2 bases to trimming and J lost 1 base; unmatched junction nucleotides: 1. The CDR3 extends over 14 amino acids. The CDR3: CASSYRTGNTEAFF. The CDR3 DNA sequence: TGTGCCAGCAGTTACAGGACAGGGAACACTGAAGCTTTCTTT.

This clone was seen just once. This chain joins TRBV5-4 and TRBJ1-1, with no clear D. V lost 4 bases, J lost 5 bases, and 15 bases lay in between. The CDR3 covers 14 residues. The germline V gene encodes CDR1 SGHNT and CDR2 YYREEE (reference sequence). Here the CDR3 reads CASSVGLLRTEAFF. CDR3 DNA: TGTGCCAGCAGCGTAGGACTACTACGGACTGAAGCTTTCTTT. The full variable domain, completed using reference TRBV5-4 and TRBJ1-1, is ETGVTQSPTHLIKTRGQQVTLRCSSQSGHNTVSWYQQALGQGPQFIFQYYREEENGRGNFPPRFSGLQFPNYSSELNVNALELDDSALYLCASSVGLLRTEAFFGQGTRLTVV.

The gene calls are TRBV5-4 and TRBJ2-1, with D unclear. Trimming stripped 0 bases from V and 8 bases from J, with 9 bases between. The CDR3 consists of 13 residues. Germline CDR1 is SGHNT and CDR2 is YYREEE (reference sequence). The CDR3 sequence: CASSLDNSYEQFF. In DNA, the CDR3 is TGTGCCAGCAGCTTGGACAATTCATATGAGCAGTTCTTC.

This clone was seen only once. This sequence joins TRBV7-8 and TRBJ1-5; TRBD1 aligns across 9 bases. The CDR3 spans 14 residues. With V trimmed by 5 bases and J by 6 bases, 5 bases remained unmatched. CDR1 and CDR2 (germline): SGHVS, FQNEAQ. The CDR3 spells CASSIQGAFQPQHF. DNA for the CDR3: TGTGCCAGCAGCATACAGGGGGCCTTTCAGCCCCAGCATTTT.

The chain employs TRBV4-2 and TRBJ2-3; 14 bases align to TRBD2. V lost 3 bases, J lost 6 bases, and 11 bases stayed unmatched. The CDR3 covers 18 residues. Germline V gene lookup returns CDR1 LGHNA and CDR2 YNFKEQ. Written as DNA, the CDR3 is TGTGCCAGCAGCCAGAGACCGGGACTAGCGGGGGCTCAGGATACGCAGTATTTT. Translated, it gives CASSQRPGLAGAQDTQYF.

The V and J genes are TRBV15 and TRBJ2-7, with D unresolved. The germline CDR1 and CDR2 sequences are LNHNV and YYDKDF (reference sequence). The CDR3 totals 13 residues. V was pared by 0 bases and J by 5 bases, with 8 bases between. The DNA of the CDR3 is TGTGCCACCAGCAGAGATTTGGGTAACGAGCAGTACTTC. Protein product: CATSRDLGNEQYF.

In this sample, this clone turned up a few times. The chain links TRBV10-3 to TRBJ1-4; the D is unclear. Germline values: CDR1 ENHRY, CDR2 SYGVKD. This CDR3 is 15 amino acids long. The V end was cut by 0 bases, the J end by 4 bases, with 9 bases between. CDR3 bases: TGTGCCATCAGTGAGTCGATAAACATTAATGAAAAACTGTTTTTT. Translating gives CAISESININEKLFF.

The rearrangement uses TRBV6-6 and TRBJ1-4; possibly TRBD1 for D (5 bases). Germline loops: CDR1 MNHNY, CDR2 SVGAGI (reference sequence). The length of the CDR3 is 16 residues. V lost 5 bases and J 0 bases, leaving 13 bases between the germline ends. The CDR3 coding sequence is TGTGCCAGCAGTACCCTGGGGGAGACAACTAATGAAAAACTGTTTTTT. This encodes CASSTLGETTNEKLFF.

The CDR3 DNA is TGTGCCAGCAGGGCCGGGGGTGAGCAGTTCTTC. Amino acids: CASRAGGEQFF. The rearrangement uses TRBV27 and TRBJ2-1; D is perhaps TRBD2 (6 bases). V lost 6 bases, J lost 9 bases, and 9 bases lay in between. CDR1 MNHEY and CDR2 SMNVEV come from the germline V gene (reference sequence). The CDR3 runs to 11 residues.

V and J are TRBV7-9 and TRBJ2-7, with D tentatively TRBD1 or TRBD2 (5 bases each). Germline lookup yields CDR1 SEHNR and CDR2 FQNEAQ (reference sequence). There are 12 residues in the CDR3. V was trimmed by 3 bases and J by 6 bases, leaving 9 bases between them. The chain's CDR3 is CASSFTGTEQYF. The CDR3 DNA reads TGTGCCAGCAGCTTCACCGGGACCGAGCAGTACTTC.

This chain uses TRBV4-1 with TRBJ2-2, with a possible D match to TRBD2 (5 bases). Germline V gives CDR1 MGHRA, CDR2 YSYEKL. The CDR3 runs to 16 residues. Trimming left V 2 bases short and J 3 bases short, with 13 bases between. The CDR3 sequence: CASSQLVGEYTGELFF. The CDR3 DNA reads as TGCGCCAGCAGCCAATTGGTCGGGGAGTACACCGGGGAGCTGTTTTTT.

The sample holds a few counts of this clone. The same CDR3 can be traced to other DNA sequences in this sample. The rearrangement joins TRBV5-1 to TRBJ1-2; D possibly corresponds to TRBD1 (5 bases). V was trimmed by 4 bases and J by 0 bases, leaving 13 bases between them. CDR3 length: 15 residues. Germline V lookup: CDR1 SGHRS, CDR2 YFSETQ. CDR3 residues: CASSPGAGPNYGYTF. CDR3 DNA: TGCGCCAGCAGCCCCGGGGCAGGGCCTAACTATGGCTACACCTTC.

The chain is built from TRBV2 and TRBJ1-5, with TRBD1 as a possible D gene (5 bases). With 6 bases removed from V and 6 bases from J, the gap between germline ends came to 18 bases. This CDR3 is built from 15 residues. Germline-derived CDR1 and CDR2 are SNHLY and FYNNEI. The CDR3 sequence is CASSPLGRDGQPQHF. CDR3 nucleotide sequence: TGTGCCAGCAGCCCCTTGGGACGGGACGGTCAGCCCCAGCATTTT.

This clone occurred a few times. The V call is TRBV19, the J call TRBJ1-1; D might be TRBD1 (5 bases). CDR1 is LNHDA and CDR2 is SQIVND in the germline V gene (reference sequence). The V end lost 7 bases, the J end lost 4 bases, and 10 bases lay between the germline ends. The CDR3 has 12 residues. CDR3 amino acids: CASNGGGTEAFF. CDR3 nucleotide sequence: TGTGCCAGTAATGGGGGGGGCACTGAAGCTTTCTTT.

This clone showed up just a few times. This chain's CDR3 is CASSEDRVTDTQYF. The DNA for the CDR3 is TGCGCCAGCAGCGAGGACAGGGTTACAGATACGCAGTATTTT. J is TRBJ2-3 and V is TRBV5-1, with 8 bases aligning to TRBD1. The CDR3 is made up of 14 amino acids. Germline CDR1 SGHRS, CDR2 YFSETQ. Trimming took 4 bases from V and 3 from J; bases not matched to a gene: 4.

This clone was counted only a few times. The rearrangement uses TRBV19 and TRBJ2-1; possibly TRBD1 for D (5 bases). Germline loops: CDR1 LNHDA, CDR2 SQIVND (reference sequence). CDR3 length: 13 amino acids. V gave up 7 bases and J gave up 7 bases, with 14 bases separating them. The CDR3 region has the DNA TGTGCCAGTAATTCAGGGCACCGAAATGAGCAGTTCTTC. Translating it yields CASNSGHRNEQFF. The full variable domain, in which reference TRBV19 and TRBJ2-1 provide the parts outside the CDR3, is DGGITQSPKYLFRKEGQNVTLSCEQNLNHDAMYWYRQDPGQGLRLIYYSQIVNDFQKGDIAEGYSVSREKKESFPLTVTSAQKNPTAFYLCASNSGHRNEQFFGPGTRLTVL.

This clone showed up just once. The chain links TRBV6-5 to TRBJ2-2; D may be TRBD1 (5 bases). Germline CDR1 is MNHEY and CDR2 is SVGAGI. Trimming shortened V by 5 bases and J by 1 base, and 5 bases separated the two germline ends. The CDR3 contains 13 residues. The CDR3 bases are TGTGCCAGCAGTGGACAGAACACCGGGGAGCTGTTTTTT. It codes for CASSGQNTGELFF.

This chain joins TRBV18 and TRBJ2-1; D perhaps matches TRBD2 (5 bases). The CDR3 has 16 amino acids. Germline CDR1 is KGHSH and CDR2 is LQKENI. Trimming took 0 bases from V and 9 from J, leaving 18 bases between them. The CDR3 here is CASSPPKSGRVSEQFF. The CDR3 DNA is TGTGCCAGCTCACCACCGAAATCGGGGAGAGTCAGTGAGCAGTTCTTC.

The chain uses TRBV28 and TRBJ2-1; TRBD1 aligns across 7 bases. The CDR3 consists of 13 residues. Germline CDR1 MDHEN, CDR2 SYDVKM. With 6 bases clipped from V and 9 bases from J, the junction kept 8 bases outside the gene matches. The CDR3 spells CASSPTGKPEQFF. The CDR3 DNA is TGTGCCAGCAGCCCGACAGGGAAGCCTGAGCAGTTCTTC.

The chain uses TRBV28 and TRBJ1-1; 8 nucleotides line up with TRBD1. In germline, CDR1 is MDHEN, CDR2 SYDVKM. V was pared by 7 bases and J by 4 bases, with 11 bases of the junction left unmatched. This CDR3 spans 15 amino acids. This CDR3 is CASNPGQAAVTEAFF. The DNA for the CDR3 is TGTGCCAGCAACCCGGGACAGGCAGCGGTCACTGAAGCTTTCTTT.

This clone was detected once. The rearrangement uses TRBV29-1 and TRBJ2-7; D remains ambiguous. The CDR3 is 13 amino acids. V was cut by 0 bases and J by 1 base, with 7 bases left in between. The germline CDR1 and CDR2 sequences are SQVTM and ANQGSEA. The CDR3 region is CSVEEFRSYEQYF. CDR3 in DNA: TGCAGCGTTGAAGAATTCAGGTCCTACGAGCAGTACTTC.

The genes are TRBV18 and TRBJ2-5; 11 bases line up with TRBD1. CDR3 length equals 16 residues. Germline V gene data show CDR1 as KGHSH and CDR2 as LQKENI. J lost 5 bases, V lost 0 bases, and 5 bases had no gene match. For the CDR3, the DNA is TGTGCCAGCTCACCACCGGGACAGGGGGGCTCGGAGACCCAGTACTTC. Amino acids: CASSPPGQGGSETQYF.

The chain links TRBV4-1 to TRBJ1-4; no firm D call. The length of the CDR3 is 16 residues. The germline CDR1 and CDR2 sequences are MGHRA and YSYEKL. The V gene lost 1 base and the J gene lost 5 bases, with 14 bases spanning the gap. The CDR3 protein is CASSQGWALGNEKLFF. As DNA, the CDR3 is TGCGCCAGCAGCCAAGGGTGGGCACTCGGAAATGAAAAACTGTTTTTT.

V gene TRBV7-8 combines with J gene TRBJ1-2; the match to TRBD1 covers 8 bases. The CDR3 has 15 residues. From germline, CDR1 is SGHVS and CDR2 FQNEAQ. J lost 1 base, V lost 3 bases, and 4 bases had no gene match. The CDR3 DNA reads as TGTGCCAGCAGCTTCCCACAGGGGGGTAACTATGGCTACACCTTC. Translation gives CASSFPQGGNYGYTF. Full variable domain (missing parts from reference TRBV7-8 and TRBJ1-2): GAGVSQSPRYKVAKRGQDVALRCDPISGHVSLFWYQQALGQGPEFLTYFQNEAQLDKSGLPSDRFFAERPEGSVSTLKIQRTQQEDSAVYLCASSFPQGGNYGYTFGSGTRLTVV.

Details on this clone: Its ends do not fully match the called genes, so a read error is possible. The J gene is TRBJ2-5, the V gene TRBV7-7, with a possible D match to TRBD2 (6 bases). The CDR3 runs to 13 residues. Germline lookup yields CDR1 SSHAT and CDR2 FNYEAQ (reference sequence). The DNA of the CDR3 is TGTGCTAGCACCCAAGCGGGCCTAGAGACCCAGTACTTC. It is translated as CASTQAGLETQYF.

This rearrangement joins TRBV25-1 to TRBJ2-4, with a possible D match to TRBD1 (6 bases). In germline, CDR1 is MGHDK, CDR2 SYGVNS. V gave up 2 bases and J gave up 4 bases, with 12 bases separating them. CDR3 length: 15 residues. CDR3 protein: CASSEDTGTKNIQYF. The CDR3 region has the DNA TGTGCCAGCAGTGAAGATACAGGGACAAAAAACATTCAGTACTTC.

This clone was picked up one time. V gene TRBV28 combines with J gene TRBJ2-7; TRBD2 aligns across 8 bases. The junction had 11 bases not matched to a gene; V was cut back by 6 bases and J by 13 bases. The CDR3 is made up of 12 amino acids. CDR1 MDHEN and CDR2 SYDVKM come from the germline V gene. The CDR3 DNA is TGTGCCAGCAGGCGTTACAGCGGGGGTATATACTTC. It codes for CASRRYSGGIYF.

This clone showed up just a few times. The CDR3 is CASSGQGEGNQPQHF. Written as DNA, the CDR3 is TGTGCCAGCAGTGGACAGGGAGAGGGCAATCAGCCCCAGCATTTT. J is TRBJ1-5 and V is TRBV6-1, with 7 bases fitting TRBD1. The V segment lost 4 bases and the J segment 2 bases; nucleotides outside the gene matches: 5. CDR1 is MNHNS, CDR2 SASEGT, per germline. The CDR3 extends over 15 amino acids.

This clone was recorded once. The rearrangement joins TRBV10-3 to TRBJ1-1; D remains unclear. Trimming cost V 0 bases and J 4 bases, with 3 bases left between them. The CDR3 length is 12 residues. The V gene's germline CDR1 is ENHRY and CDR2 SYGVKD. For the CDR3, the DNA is TGTGCCATCAGTGAGTCCAGCACTGAAGCTTTCTTT. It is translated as CAISESSTEAFF.

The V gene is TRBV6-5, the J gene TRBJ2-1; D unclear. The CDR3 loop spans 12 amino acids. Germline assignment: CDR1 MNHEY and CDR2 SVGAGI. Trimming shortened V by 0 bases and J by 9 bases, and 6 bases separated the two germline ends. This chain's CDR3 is CASSYSMAEQFF. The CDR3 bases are TGTGCCAGCAGTTACTCGATGGCTGAGCAGTTCTTC.

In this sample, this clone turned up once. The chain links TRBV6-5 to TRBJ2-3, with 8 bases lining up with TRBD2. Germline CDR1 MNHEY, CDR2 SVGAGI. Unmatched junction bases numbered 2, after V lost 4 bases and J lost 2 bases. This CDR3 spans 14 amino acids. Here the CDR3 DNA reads TGTGCCAGCAGTTTAGCGGGACTCACAGATACGCAGTATTTT. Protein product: CASSLAGLTDTQYF.

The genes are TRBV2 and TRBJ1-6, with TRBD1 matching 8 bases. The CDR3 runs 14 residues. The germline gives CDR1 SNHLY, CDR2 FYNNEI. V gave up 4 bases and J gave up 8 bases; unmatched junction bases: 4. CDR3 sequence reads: CASSVGTGYSPLHF. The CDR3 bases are TGTGCCAGCAGTGTGGGGACAGGATATTCACCCCTCCACTTT.